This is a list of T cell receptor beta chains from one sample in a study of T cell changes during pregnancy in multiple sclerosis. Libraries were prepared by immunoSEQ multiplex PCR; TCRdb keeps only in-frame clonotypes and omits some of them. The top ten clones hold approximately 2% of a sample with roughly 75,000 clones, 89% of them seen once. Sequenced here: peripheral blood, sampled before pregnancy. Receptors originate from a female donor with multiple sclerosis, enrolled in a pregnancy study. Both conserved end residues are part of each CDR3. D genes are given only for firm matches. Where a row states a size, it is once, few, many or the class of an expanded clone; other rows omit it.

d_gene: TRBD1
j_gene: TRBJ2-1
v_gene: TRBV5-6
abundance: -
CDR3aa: CASRRTGGDNEQFF
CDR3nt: TGTGCCAGCAGAAGGACAGGGGGGGACAATGAGCAGTTCTTC

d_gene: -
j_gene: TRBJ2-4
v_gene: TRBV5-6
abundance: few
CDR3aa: CASSLGRFLAIQYF
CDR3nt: TGTGCCAGCAGCTTGGGCAGGTTCCTGGCCATTCAGTACTTC

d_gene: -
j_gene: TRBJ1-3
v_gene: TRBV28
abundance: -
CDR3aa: CASSLGHQGGNTIYF
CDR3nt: TGTGCCAGCAGCCTTGGGCACCAGGGTGGAAACACCATATATTTT

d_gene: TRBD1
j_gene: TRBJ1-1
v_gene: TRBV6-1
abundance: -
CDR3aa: CASSWDRANTEAFF
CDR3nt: TGTGCCAGCAGCTGGGACAGGGCTAACACTGAAGCTTTCTTT

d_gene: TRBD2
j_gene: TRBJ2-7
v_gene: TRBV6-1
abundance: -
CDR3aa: CASSVQRGGQNEQYF
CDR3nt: TGTGCCAGCAGTGTCCAGCGGGGGGGCCAGAACGAGCAGTACTTC

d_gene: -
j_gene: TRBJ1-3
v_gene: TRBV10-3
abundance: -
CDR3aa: CAIRDSSGNTIYF
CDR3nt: TGTGCCATCAGGGACAGTTCTGGAAACACCATATATTTT

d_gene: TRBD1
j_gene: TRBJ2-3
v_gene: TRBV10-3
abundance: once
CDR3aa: CAIRGRGTGDFADTQYF
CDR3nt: TGTGCCATCAGAGGCCGTGGGACAGGGGATTTCGCAGATACGCAGTATTTT

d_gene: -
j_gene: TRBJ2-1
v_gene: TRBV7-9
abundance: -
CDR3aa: CASSSAGTQYNEQFF
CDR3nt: TGTGCCAGCAGCTCAGCCGGGACTCAGTACAATGAGCAGTTCTTC

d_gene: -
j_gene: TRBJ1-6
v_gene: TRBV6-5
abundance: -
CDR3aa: CASNTVNSPLHF
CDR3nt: TGTGCCAGCAACACCGTAAATTCACCCCTCCACTTT

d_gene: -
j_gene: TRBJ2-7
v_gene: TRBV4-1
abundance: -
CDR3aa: CASSQGQDPRDYEQYF
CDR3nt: TGCGCCAGCAGCCAAGGCCAGGATCCCAGGGACTACGAGCAGTACTTC

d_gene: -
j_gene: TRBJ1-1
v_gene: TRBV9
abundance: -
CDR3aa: CASSRLDRPNTEAFF
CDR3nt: TGTGCCAGCAGTCGTCTCGACAGGCCGAACACTGAAGCTTTCTTT

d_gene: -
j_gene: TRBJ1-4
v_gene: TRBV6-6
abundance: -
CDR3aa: CASSYSARQNEKLFF
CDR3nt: TGTGCCAGCAGTTATTCGGCCAGACAGAATGAAAAACTGTTTTTT

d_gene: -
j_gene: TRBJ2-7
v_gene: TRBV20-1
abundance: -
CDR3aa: CSAPGGQTQYF
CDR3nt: TGCAGTGCCCCAGGTGGTCAGACGCAGTACTTC

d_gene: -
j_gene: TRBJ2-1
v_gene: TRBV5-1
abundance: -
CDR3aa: CASSVRGYNEQFF
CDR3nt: TGCGCCAGCAGCGTCAGGGGCTACAATGAGCAGTTCTTC

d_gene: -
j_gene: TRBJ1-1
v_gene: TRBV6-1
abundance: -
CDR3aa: CATESGYYSEAFF
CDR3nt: TGTGCCACTGAGTCAGGGTATTACTCTGAAGCTTTCTTT

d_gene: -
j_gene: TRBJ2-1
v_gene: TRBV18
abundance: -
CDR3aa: CASSLGGSSYNEQFF
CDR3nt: TGTGCCAGCTCACTCGGGGGTAGCTCCTACAATGAGCAGTTCTTC

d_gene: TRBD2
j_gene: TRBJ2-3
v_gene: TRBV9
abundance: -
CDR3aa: CASSVGSGGAQDTQYF
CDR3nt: TGTGCCAGCAGCGTAGGTAGCGGGGGGGCCCAGGATACGCAGTATTTT

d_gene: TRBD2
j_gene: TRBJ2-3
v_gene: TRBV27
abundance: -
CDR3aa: CASSSPTSGGAMGTDTQYF
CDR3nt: TGTGCCAGCAGCTCCCCCACTAGCGGGGGGGCTATGGGCACAGATACGCAGTATTTT

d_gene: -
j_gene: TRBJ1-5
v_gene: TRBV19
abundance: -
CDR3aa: CASSIKDSDQPQHF
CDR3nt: TGTGCCAGTAGTATCAAGGACAGCGATCAGCCCCAGCATTTT

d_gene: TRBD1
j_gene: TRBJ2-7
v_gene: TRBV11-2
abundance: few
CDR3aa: CASSQTGSSYEQYF
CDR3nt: TGTGCCAGCAGCCAGACAGGGAGCTCCTACGAGCAGTACTTC

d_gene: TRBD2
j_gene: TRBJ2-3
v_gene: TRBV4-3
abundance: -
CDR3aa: CASSQRTSGVVSADTQYF
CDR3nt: TGCGCCAGCAGCCAAAGGACTAGCGGGGTTGTTTCCGCAGATACGCAGTATTTT

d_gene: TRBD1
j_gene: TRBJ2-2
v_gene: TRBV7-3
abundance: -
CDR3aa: CASSRDRGGTGELFF
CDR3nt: TGTGCCAGCAGCCGGGACAGGGGAGGCACCGGGGAGCTGTTTTTT

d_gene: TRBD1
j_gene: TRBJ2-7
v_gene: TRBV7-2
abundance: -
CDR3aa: CASSFRTGDNEQYF
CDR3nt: TGTGCCAGCAGCTTCCGGACAGGGGACAACGAGCAGTACTTC

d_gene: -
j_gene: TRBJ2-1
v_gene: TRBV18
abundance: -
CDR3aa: CASSRGWTVLNEQFF
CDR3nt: TGTGCCAGCTCCAGGGGTTGGACAGTCCTCAATGAGCAGTTCTTC

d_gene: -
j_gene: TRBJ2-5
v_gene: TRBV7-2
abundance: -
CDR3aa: CASSRTNKETQYF
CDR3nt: TGTGCCAGCAGTCGGACTAATAAAGAGACCCAGTACTTC

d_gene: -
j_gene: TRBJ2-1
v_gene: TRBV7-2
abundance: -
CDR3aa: CASSSRFSSYNEQFF
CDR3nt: TGTGCCAGCAGTTCCCGATTTAGCTCCTACAATGAGCAGTTCTTC

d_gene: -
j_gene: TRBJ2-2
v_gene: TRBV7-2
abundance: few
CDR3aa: CASHGGINTGELFF
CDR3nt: TGTGCCAGCCATGGGGGGATTAACACCGGGGAGCTGTTTTTT

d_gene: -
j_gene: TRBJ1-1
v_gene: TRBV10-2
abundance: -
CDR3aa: CASSGGRGGQNTEAFF
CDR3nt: TGCGCCAGCAGTGGGGGGCGGGGGGGGCAGAACACTGAAGCTTTCTTT

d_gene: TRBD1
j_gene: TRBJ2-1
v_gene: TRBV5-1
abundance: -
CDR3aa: CASQTTGTGSEEQFF
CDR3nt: TGCGCCAGCCAAACCACCGGGACAGGGTCGGAGGAGCAGTTCTTC

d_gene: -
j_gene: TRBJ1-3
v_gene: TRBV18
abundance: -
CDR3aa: CASSPQGQGGNTIYF
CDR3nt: TGTGCCAGCTCACCTCAGGGCCAGGGTGGAAACACCATATATTTT

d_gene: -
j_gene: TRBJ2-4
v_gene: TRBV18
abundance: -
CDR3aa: CATTAVENIQYF
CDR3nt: TGTGCCACCACCGCCGTAGAAAACATTCAGTACTTC

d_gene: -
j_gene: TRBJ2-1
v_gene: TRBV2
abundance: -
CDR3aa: CAGGQYNEQFF
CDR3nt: TGTGCCGGCGGTCAGTACAATGAGCAGTTCTTC

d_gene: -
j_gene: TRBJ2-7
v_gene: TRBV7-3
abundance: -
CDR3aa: CASSLTGGDSYEQYF
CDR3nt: TGTGCCAGCAGCTTAACAGGGGGGGACTCCTACGAGCAGTACTTC

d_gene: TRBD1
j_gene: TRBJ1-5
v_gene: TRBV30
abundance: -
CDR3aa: CAWQRTGTGTNQPQHF
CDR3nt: TGTGCCTGGCAGAGAACCGGGACAGGAACAAATCAGCCCCAGCATTTT

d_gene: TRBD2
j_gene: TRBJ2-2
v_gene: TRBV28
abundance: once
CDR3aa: CASSTGLGHTGELFF
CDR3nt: TGTGCCAGCAGTACGGGACTAGGACACACCGGGGAGCTGTTTTTT

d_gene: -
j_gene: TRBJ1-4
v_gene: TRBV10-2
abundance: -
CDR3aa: CASSEEGWAKLFF
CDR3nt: TGCGCCAGCAGTGAGGAGGGTTGGGCAAAACTGTTTTTT

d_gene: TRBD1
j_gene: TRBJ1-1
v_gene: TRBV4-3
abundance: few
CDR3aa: CASSQEVLGQGTRTEAFF
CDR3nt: TGCGCCAGCAGCCAAGAAGTCTTGGGACAGGGAACAAGGACTGAAGCTTTCTTT

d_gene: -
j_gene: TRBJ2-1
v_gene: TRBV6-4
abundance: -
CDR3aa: CASSRQGGSYNEQFF
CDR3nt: TGTGCCAGCAGTCGCCAAGGGGGCTCCTACAATGAGCAGTTCTTC

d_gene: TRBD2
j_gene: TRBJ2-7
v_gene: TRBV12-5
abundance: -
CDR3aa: CASGRTGGEYEQYF
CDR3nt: TGTGCTAGTGGCCGGACGGGAGGAGAATACGAGCAGTACTTC

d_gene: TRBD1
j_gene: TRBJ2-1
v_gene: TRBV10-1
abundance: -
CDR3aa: CASSAPGQGREQFF
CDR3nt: TGCGCCAGCAGTGCACCGGGACAGGGAAGGGAGCAGTTCTTC

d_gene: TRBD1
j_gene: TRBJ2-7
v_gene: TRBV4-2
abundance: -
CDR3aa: CASSRGDRDHEQYF
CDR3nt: TGTGCCAGCAGCCGAGGGGACAGGGACCACGAGCAGTACTTC

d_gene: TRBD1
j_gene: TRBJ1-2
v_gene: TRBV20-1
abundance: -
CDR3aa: CTQRGHYGYTF
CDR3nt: TGCACCCAAAGGGGGCATTATGGCTACACCTTC

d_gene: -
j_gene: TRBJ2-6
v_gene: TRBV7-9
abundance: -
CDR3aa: CASSPRGGGANVLTF
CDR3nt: TGTGCCAGCAGCCCCAGGGGTGGTGGGGCCAACGTCCTGACTTTC

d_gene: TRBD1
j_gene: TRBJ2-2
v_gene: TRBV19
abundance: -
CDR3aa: CASKGTAYTGELFF
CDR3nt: TGTGCCAGTAAGGGGACAGCTTACACCGGGGAGCTGTTTTTT

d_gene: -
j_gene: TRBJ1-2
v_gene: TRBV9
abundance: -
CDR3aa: CASSLRTVGYGYTF
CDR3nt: TGTGCCAGCAGCTTACGGACAGTCGGCTATGGCTACACCTTC

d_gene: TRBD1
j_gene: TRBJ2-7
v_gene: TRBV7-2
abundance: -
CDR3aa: CASSLADWDRANEQYF
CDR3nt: TGTGCCAGCAGCCTAGCCGACTGGGACAGGGCGAACGAGCAGTACTTC

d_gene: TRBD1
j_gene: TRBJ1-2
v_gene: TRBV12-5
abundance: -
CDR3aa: CASADRDSNYGYTF
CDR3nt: TGTGCTAGTGCGGACAGGGATTCTAACTATGGCTACACCTTC

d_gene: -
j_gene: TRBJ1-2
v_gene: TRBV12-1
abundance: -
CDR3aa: CASSSKQDRHLYGYTF
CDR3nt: TGTGCCAGCAGCTCGAAGCAGGACAGGCATCTTTATGGCTACACCTTC

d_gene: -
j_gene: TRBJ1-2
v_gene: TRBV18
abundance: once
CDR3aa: CASSPNTGSYGYTF
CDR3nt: TGTGCCAGCTCACCAAATACAGGGTCCTATGGCTACACCTTC

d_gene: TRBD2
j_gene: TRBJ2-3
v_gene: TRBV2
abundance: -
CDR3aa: CASSAGTRSDTQYF
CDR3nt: TGTGCCAGCAGTGCCGGGACTAGATCCGATACGCAGTATTTT

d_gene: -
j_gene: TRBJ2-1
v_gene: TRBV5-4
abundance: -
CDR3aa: CASSLGAVRENEQFF
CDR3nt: TGTGCCAGCAGCTTGGGGGCAGTGCGGGAAAATGAGCAGTTCTTC

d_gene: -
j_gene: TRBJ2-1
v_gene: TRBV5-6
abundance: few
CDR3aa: CASSLSGTSSYNEQFF
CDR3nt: TGTGCCAGCAGCTTGTCCGGGACATCCTCCTACAATGAGCAGTTCTTC

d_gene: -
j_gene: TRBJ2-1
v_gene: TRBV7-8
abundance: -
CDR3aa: CASSLQTGTRLIYNEQFF
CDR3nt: TGTGCCAGCAGCTTACAGACCGGGACACGATTGATCTACAATGAGCAGTTCTTC

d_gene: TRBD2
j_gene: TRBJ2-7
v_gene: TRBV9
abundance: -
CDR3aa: CASSPSGGDEQYF
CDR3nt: TGTGCCAGCAGCCCGAGCGGGGGGGACGAGCAGTACTTC

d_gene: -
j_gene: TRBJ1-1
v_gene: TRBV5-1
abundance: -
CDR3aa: CASPRAGVEGAFF
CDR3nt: TGCGCCAGCCCCCGGGCCGGGGTCGAAGGAGCTTTCTTT

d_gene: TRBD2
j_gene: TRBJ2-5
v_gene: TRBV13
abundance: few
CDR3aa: CASSSRTSAGETQYF
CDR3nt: TGTGCCAGCAGCTCACGGACTAGCGCGGGGGAGACCCAGTACTTC

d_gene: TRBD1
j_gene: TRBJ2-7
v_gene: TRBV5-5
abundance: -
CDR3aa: CASSLGGTASTYEQYF
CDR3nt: TGTGCCAGCAGCTTGGGGGGGACAGCAAGTACTTACGAGCAGTACTTC

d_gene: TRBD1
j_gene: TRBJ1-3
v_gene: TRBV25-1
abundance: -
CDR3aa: CASGEIGQGSGNTIYF
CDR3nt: TGTGCCAGCGGGGAAATTGGACAGGGCTCTGGAAACACCATATATTTT

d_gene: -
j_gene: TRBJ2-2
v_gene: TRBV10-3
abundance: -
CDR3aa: CAISARSGELFF
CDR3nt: TGTGCCATCAGTGCTAGGTCCGGGGAGCTGTTTTTT